The 24 T cell receptor beta chains given below trace back to one sample, sequenced in a study of OX40 agonist ivuxolimab in advanced cancers. TCRdb keeps only in-frame clones here, not all; method: immunoSEQ multiplex PCR. The sample consists of tens of thousands of clones, roughly four fifths of them appearing once. The sequences come from CD4+ or CD8+ T cells sorted from blood, collected in a trial of the OX40 agonist ivuxolimab. The origin of the receptors is an adult with an advanced solid tumor such as melanoma, head and neck, liver or kidney cancer.

The rearrangement uses TRBV7-9 and TRBJ2-1; possibly TRBD2 for D (7 bases). Germline CDR1 reads SEHNR; CDR2 reads FQNEAQ (reference sequence). Trimming pared 1 base from V and 10 bases from J, leaving 11 bases between. The CDR3 runs to 13 residues. The CDR3 reads CASSLERGGEQFF. DNA for the CDR3: TGTGCCAGCAGCTTAGAGAGGGGGGGAGAGCAGTTCTTC.

The chain is built from TRBV7-3 and TRBJ2-1, with 11 bases lining up with TRBD2. The germline CDR1 and CDR2 sequences are SGHTA and FQGTGA. J gave up 6 bases and V 0 bases, and 4 bases lay outside the gene matches. CDR3 length: 16 amino acids. The CDR3 DNA follows: TGTGCCAGCAGCTTAACGGGTCTAGCGGGGGGCAATGAGCAGTTCTTC. Protein: CASSLTGLAGGNEQFF.

The chain joins TRBV5-1 to TRBJ1-4; 7 nucleotides agree with TRBD1. The germline gives CDR1 SGHRS, CDR2 YFSETQ. V lost 1 base, J lost 3 bases, and 6 bases stayed unmatched. This CDR3 contains 16 residues. This CDR3 reads CASSLTVTGPNEKLFF. The CDR3 region has the DNA TGCGCCAGCAGCTTGACGGTGACAGGGCCTAATGAAAAACTGTTTTTT.

CDR3 DNA: TGTGCCAGCAGCTTAGGGGGTTCTGGAAACACCATATATTTT. It is translated as CASSLGGSGNTIYF. V gene TRBV7-2 combines with J gene TRBJ1-3; D gene ambiguous. The CDR3 extends over 14 amino acids. V lost 1 base to trimming and J lost 1 base, with 5 bases between them. Per the germline V gene, CDR1 is SGHTA and CDR2 is FQGNSA.

This chain uses TRBV6-1 with TRBJ1-5; the match to TRBD1 covers 10 bases. There are 15 residues in the CDR3. The V and J ends lost 5 bases and 7 bases, in that order; junction bases with no gene match: 8. Germline assignment: CDR1 MNHNS and CDR2 SASEGT. CDR3 sequence reads: CASSRQGAIEQPQHF. Written as DNA, the CDR3 is TGTGCCAGCAGTAGACAGGGGGCTATTGAGCAGCCCCAGCATTTT.

The chain links TRBV27 to TRBJ1-6; 9 positions agree with TRBD1. This CDR3 has 16 residues. The ends lost 4 bases at V and 7 bases at J; junction bases unmatched: 8. From germline, CDR1 is MNHEY and CDR2 SMNVEV (reference sequence). The CDR3 is CASSSLQGAMNSPLHF. DNA for the CDR3: TGTGCCAGCAGTTCCCTACAGGGGGCTATGAATTCACCCCTCCACTTT.

This rearrangement joins TRBV2 to TRBJ1-2; D unclear. The CDR3 totals 14 residues. Germline values: CDR1 SNHLY, CDR2 FYNNEI. Trimming stripped 0 bases from V and 2 bases from J, with 7 bases between. The CDR3 nucleotides are TGTGCCAGCAGTGAAGCGCACGGCAACTATGGCTACACCTTC. Its translation: CASSEAHGNYGYTF.

CDR3 nucleotides: TGTGCCAGTAGGACAGTGATGAACACTGAAGCTTTCTTT. Its protein is CASRTVMNTEAFF. V usage is TRBV19 and J usage is TRBJ1-1; D might be TRBD1 (5 bases). The V end lost 6 bases, the J end lost 0 bases, and 8 bases lay between the germline ends. The CDR3 contains 13 residues. From germline, CDR1 is LNHDA and CDR2 SQIVND (reference sequence).

The chain links TRBV5-4 to TRBJ2-7; D is unresolved. CDR1 and CDR2 (germline): SGHNT, YYREEE (reference sequence). V lost 1 base to trimming and J lost 2 bases, with 10 bases between them. The CDR3 has 14 residues. CDR3 loop: CASSLKGTTYEQYF. CDR3 nucleotides: TGTGCCAGCAGCTTGAAGGGAACCACCTACGAGCAGTACTTC.

The V and J genes are TRBV6-1 and TRBJ1-6; possible D gene TRBD1, 5 bases. V shed 7 bases and J shed 7 bases, with 11 bases lying between them. The CDR3 length is 13 residues. The germline CDR1 and CDR2 sequences are MNHNS and SASEGT. Written as DNA, the CDR3 is TGTGCCAGCACCTCCGGGGGAAATTCACCCCTCCACTTT. This codes for CASTSGGNSPLHF.

The chain joins TRBV7-9 to TRBJ2-1; 8 bases match TRBD2. Germline V gene data show CDR1 as SEHNR and CDR2 as FQNEAQ (reference sequence). V was clipped by 6 bases and J by 5 bases; unmatched bases: 9. The CDR3 sequence is 15 residues long. In DNA, the CDR3 is TGTGCCAGCAGGGCGAGCGGGGGCCTTAACAATGAGCAGTTCTTC. Protein: CASRASGGLNNEQFF.

The chain uses TRBV11-2 and TRBJ2-2, with D possibly being TRBD2 (5 bases). Germline assignment: CDR1 SGHAT and CDR2 FQNNGV. Trimming shortened V by 3 bases and J by 0 bases, and 11 bases separated the two germline ends. This CDR3 has 16 residues. The CDR3 sequence is CASSFQSGSNTGELFF. The CDR3 bases are TGTGCCAGCAGCTTCCAGTCGGGGTCGAACACCGGGGAGCTGTTTTTT. Complete variable domain (other parts from reference TRBV11-2 and TRBJ2-2): EAGVAQSPRYKIIEKRQSVAFWCNPISGHATLYWYQQILGQGPKLLIQFQNNGVVDDSQLPKDRFSAERLKGVDSTLKIQPAKLEDSAVYLCASSFQSGSNTGELFFGEGSRLTVL.

V is TRBV7-3 and J is TRBJ2-7, with D uncertain. Germline V gene data show CDR1 as SGHTA and CDR2 as FQGTGA. V was clipped by 1 base and J by 6 bases, with 13 bases between them. The CDR3 runs to 14 residues. The CDR3 nucleotides read TGTGCCAGCAGCTTAAGGCCTTGGGGATCCGAGCAGTACTTC. It specifies CASSLRPWGSEQYF.

The chain uses TRBV18 and TRBJ1-4, with 9 bases lining up with TRBD1. There are 14 residues in the CDR3. Germline loops: CDR1 KGHSH, CDR2 LQKENI. The junction had 0 bases not matched to a gene; V was cut back by 3 bases and J by 4 bases. This CDR3 reads CASSPDRGNEKLFF. The CDR3 nucleotides are TGTGCCAGCTCACCGGACAGGGGTAATGAAAAACTGTTTTTT.

The rearrangement joins TRBV11-1 to TRBJ2-1; D not resolved. The CDR3 has 13 amino acids. V gave up 3 bases and J gave up 4 bases, with 7 bases separating them. Germline V gene lookup returns CDR1 SGHAT and CDR2 FQDESV (reference sequence). The CDR3 DNA reads TGTGCCAGCAGCTTCTCTCGGTACAATGAGCAGTTCTTC. Amino acids: CASSFSRYNEQFF.

Here the CDR3 reads CASSPLEAATNEKLFF. CDR3 DNA: TGTGCCAGCAGTCCCCTCGAGGCTGCAACTAATGAAAAACTGTTTTTT. The chain couples TRBV25-1 to TRBJ1-4, with unresolved D. Germline V lookup: CDR1 MGHDK, CDR2 SYGVNS. This CDR3 is 16 amino acids long. V lost 5 bases to trimming and J lost 0 bases, with 13 bases between them. Full variable domain (remainder filled in from reference TRBV25-1 and TRBJ1-4): EADIYQTPRYLVIGTGKKITLECSQTMGHDKMYWYQQDPGMELHLIHYSYGVNSTEKGDLSSESTVSRIRTEHFPLTLESARPSHTSQYLCASSPLEAATNEKLFFGSGTQLSVL.

The chain joins TRBV6-5 to TRBJ2-1; D is perhaps TRBD1 (7 bases). From germline, CDR1 is MNHEY and CDR2 SVGAGI. The V gene lost 10 bases and the J gene lost 6 bases, with 13 bases spanning the gap. This CDR3 has 12 residues. CDR3 DNA sequence: TGTGCCACACGACAGGGAGGCAATGAGCAGTTCTTC. This gives the protein CATRQGGNEQFF.

The chain links TRBV11-3 to TRBJ1-2; the match to TRBD1 covers 7 bases. CDR1 is SGHNT and CDR2 is YENEEA in the germline V gene. After removal of 5 bases from V and 4 bases from J, the junction contained 1 base not matched to a gene. CDR3 length equals 12 residues. As DNA, the CDR3 is TGTGCCAGCAGCCGGGACAGCTATGGCTACACCTTC. Translating gives CASSRDSYGYTF.

The chain combines TRBV19 with TRBJ1-5; 7 bases match TRBD1. With 10 bases clipped from V and 3 bases from J, the junction kept 12 bases outside the gene matches. The CDR3 runs to 15 residues. Germline CDR1 is LNHDA and CDR2 is SQIVND (reference sequence). CDR3 in amino acids: CATAGRGTVNQPQHF. Here the CDR3 DNA reads TGTGCCACTGCCGGCAGAGGGACAGTCAATCAGCCCCAGCATTTT.

This clone has only one observation. In DNA form, the CDR3 reads TGTGCCACCCGCAAAGAACTGAACACTGAAGCTTTCTTT. It encodes CATRKELNTEAFF. The chain links TRBV2 to TRBJ1-1; D gene ambiguous. Looked up from germline, CDR1 is SNHLY and CDR2 is FYNNEI. V shed 10 bases and J shed 0 bases, with 12 bases lying between them. CDR3 length equals 13 residues. Drawing the rest from reference TRBV2 and TRBJ1-1, the complete variable domain is EPEVTQTPSHQVTQMGQEVILRCVPISNHLYFYWYRQILGQKVEFLVSFYNNEISEKSEIFDDQFSVERPDGSNFTLKIRSTKLEDSAMYFCATRKELNTEAFFGQGTRLTVV.

This chain links TRBV5-6 with TRBJ1-2; D is unclear. V was cut by 4 bases and J by 2 bases, with 9 bases left in between. Germline values: CDR1 SGHDT, CDR2 YYEEEE. The CDR3 runs to 13 residues. The CDR3 is CASSPRKNYGYTF. The CDR3, as DNA: TGTGCCAGCAGCCCAAGAAAGAACTATGGCTACACCTTC. The variable domain in full, with the rest retrieved from reference TRBV5-6 and TRBJ1-2, is DAGVTQSPTHLIKTRGQQVTLRCSPKSGHDTVSWYQQALGQGPQFIFQYYEEEERQRGNFPDRFSGHQFPNYSSELNVNALLLGDSALYLCASSPRKNYGYTFGSGTRLTVV.

This chain uses TRBV9 with TRBJ2-5; 7 bases align to TRBD1. Germline V gene data show CDR1 as SGDLS and CDR2 as YYNGEE. V shed 0 bases and J 1 base; nucleotides not matched to a gene: 3. This CDR3 contains 15 residues. The CDR3 is CASSVVGTVQETQYF. Written as DNA, the CDR3 is TGTGCCAGCAGCGTAGTCGGGACAGTCCAAGAGACCCAGTACTTC.

This clone was counted only a few times. The chain recombines TRBV4-1 with TRBJ2-5; TRBD2 aligns across 7 bases. The CDR3 sequence is 15 residues long. Trimming cost V 4 bases and J 4 bases; bases outside gene matches: 9. CDR1 is MGHRA and CDR2 is YSYEKL in the germline V gene. CDR3 protein: CASSRAGVMGETQYF. CDR3 in DNA: TGCGCCAGCAGCCGGGCGGGGGTGATGGGAGAGACCCAGTACTTC.

This clone was found once. V gene TRBV7-9 combines with J gene TRBJ2-2, with TRBD1 identical over 11 bases. Germline trimming cut 4 bases from V and 6 bases from J; bases unmatched to any gene: 10. This CDR3 region has 17 residues. CDR1 is SEHNR, CDR2 FQNEAQ, per germline (reference sequence). CDR3: CASSYFRTGGAAGELFF. In DNA form, the CDR3 reads TGTGCCAGCAGCTATTTCCGGACAGGGGGCGCAGCCGGGGAGCTGTTTTTT.